This TCR beta chain was obtained from a study of T cells in Graves' hyperthyroidism and ophthalmopathy. Germline lookup yields CDR1 LGHDT and CDR2 YNNKEL (reference sequence). V was cut by 4 bases and J by 9 bases, with 16 bases left in between. CDR3 size: 14 residues. RNA transcripts yielded amplified TCR beta CDR3 regions. An initial round of RT-PCR targeting the TCR CDR3 relied on the HTBI primer set. A single record per CDR3 protein comes from TCRdb applying MiXCR to the multiplex PCR reads. This repertoire shows 300,000 to 400,000 distinct CDR3 sequences, roughly 20% found once; its top ten account for approximately 54%.

The sequence was collected from a woman between 50 and 59 years old with Graves' hyperthyroidism. The chain uses TRBV3-1 and TRBJ2-1; D unclear. Sequenced input: blood. In nucleotides, the CDR3 is TGTGCCAGCAGCCCCGAACTGACTGGCGCTGAGCAGTTCTTC. Encoded protein: CASSPELTGAEQFF.